These 28 T cell receptor beta chains were all obtained from the same sample, sequenced in a study of T cells in Graves' hyperthyroidism and ophthalmopathy. Amplified TCR beta CDR3 regions derived from RNA transcripts. HTBI primers were used for first-round RT-PCR of the TCR CDR3. One entry per CDR3 protein results from TCRdb running MiXCR on the multiplex PCR reads. The sample lists 500,000 to 600,000 distinct CDR3 sequences, around 46% occurring once. The specimen was peripheral blood or thyroid tissue (not recorded which). The receptor source for this set is an adult woman with Graves' disease, either hyperthyroidism or ophthalmopathy (not recorded which).

The rearrangement links TRBV7-8 to TRBJ2-7; no firm D call. Germline CDR1 is SGHVS and CDR2 is FQNEAQ. The CDR3 contains 13 residues. CDR3 sequence (DNA): TGTGCTAGAGATTACAGAAAGACCTACGAGCAGTACTTC. It encodes CARDYRKTYEQYF.

This clonotype was seen many times. V and J are TRBV20-1 and TRBJ1-1; D gene unclear. CDR1 and CDR2 (germline): DFQATT, SNEGSKA (reference sequence). The length of the CDR3 is 12 residues. The V and J ends lost 3 bases and 1 base respectively, with 6 bases between them. CDR3 nucleotide sequence: TGCAGTGCTAGCGGCAGGAACACTGAAGCTTTCTTT. Translating gives CSASGRNTEAFF.

V gene TRBV2 combines with J gene TRBJ1-5; the D gene is possibly TRBD1 (5 bases). Germline values: CDR1 SNHLY, CDR2 FYNNEI. The V end was cut by 3 bases, the J end by 5 bases, with 14 bases between. The CDR3 is 15 residues long. CDR3 region: CASSEKGLVDQPQHF. CDR3 DNA: TGTGCCAGCAGTGAGAAGGGACTGGTAGATCAGCCCCAGCATTTT.

The chain employs TRBV7-9 and TRBJ2-7, with D perhaps TRBD1 or TRBD2 (5 bases each). With 5 bases removed from V and 7 bases from J, the gap between germline ends came to 9 bases. There are 11 residues in the CDR3. From germline, CDR1 is SEHNR and CDR2 FQNEAQ (reference sequence). The CDR3 DNA reads TGTGCCAGCAGCGTGGGACGGGAGCAGTACTTC. This codes for CASSVGREQYF.

Regarding this clonotype: Without the conserved terminal phenylalanine or tryptophan, this CDR3 likely stems from a read error. Because the CDR3's place on the DNA is in doubt, the DNA is left out and the CDR3 is given as listed by TCRdb. The gene calls are TRBV2 and TRBJ2-5. Germline assignment: CDR1 SNHLY and CDR2 FYNNEI. The CDR3 adds up to 9 amino acids, both ends counted. The CDR3 here is CASSGPGTS.

This clonotype was observed many times. The J gene is TRBJ1-1, the V gene TRBV20-1; no firm D call. Trimming took off 0 bases at V and 5 bases at J, with 4 bases between the two ends. CDR1 and CDR2 (germline): DFQATT, SNEGSKA (reference sequence). The length of the CDR3 is 11 residues. The CDR3 reads CSAREVTEAFF. The CDR3 coding sequence is TGCAGTGCTAGAGAGGTGACTGAAGCTTTCTTT.

The chain uses TRBV19 and TRBJ2-7; no clear D gene. The CDR3 is 15 residues long. Germline V gene lookup returns CDR1 LNHDA and CDR2 SQIVND (reference sequence). V gave up 1 base and J gave up 0 bases, with 10 bases separating them. The CDR3 loop reads CASSIGGRSSYEQYF. As DNA, the CDR3 is TGTGCCAGTAGTATAGGCGGCAGGAGCTCCTACGAGCAGTACTTC.

A few counts support this clonotype. This chain connects TRBV7-9 to TRBJ1-2, with 7 bases that match TRBD1. Germline V gene lookup returns CDR1 SEHNR and CDR2 FQNEAQ (reference sequence). The V and J ends lost 5 bases and 0 bases, in that order; junction bases with no gene match: 6. There are 15 residues in the CDR3. The chain's CDR3 is CASSIQGWANYGYTF. In nucleotides, the CDR3 is TGTGCCAGCAGCATACAGGGGTGGGCTAACTATGGCTACACCTTC.

This clonotype showed up just a few times. The chain has TRBV18 and TRBJ2-5; 7 nucleotides match TRBD2. V lost 4 bases, J lost 2 bases, and 7 bases stayed unmatched. Germline loops: CDR1 KGHSH, CDR2 LQKENI. The CDR3 spans 15 residues. The CDR3 reads CASSQTWGGQETQYF. For the CDR3, the DNA is TGTGCCAGCTCACAAACGTGGGGGGGACAAGAGACCCAGTACTTC.

A note on this clonotype: The conserved phenylalanine or tryptophan is not found at the CDR3 terminus, so this likely reflects a read error. The DNA is omitted, as the CDR3 cannot be located on it reliably, and the CDR3 follows TCRdb's listing. The chain uses TRBV19 and TRBJ2-1; the D call of TRBD1 is as the table states it, not checked on the DNA. The CDR3 has 8 residues if both end residues are counted. In germline, CDR1 is LNHDA, CDR2 SQIVND (reference sequence). The CDR3 reads CASDDRGT.

The V gene is TRBV6-1, the J gene TRBJ1-1; 10 bases fit TRBD1. V lost 3 bases to trimming and J lost 10 bases; unmatched junction nucleotides: 2. This CDR3 is built from 12 residues. Germline CDR1 is MNHNS and CDR2 is SASEGT. The DNA of the CDR3 is TGTGCCAGCAGTGACAGGACAGGGGGAGCTTTCTTT. Its protein product is CASSDRTGGAFF.

The J gene is TRBJ1-5, the V gene TRBV15; D unclear. V gave up 0 bases and J gave up 9 bases, with 9 bases separating them. The CDR3 sequence is 13 residues long. The germline V gene has CDR1 LNHNV and CDR2 YYDKDF (reference sequence). This chain's CDR3 is CATSRDTEWPQHF. As DNA, the CDR3 is TGTGCCACCAGCAGAGATACGGAGTGGCCCCAGCATTTT.

The CDR3 nucleotides read TGTGCCAGCAGTGGGGACAGGGACTATGGCTACACCTTC. Amino acids: CASSGDRDYGYTF. The rearrangement joins TRBV2 to TRBJ1-2, with 9 bases aligning to TRBD1. This CDR3 comprises 13 residues. Germline CDR1 SNHLY, CDR2 FYNNEI. After removal of 4 bases from V and 3 bases from J, the junction contained 0 bases not matched to a gene.

This chain uses TRBV20-1 with TRBJ1-5; TRBD1 might be the D (6 bases). This CDR3 region has 15 residues. V was cut by 4 bases and J by 2 bases, with 15 bases left in between. Germline V gives CDR1 DFQATT, CDR2 SNEGSKA (reference sequence). Written as DNA, the CDR3 is TGCAGTGCTATCCCCAACAGGGAACGCAATCAGCCCCAGCATTTT. Translation: CSAIPNRERNQPQHF.

The sample holds many counts of this clonotype. This chain links TRBV7-2 with TRBJ2-7; D perhaps matches TRBD2 (5 bases). Germline V gene sequence: CDR1 SGHTA, CDR2 FQGNSA. Between the trimmed V and J ends, which lost 5 bases and 3 bases, there was a span of 14 bases. This CDR3 contains 14 residues. The CDR3 spells CASSPTTGNYEQYF. DNA of the CDR3: TGTGCCAGCAGCCCTACAACCGGGAACTACGAGCAGTACTTC.

This clonotype appeared many times. The gene calls are TRBV7-9 and TRBJ1-3; D not certain. Germline V CDR1 and CDR2: SEHNR, FQNEAQ (reference sequence). Trimming shortened V by 2 bases and J by 0 bases, and 8 bases separated the two germline ends. This CDR3 contains 15 residues. The CDR3 is CASSLSRNSGNTIYF. The CDR3 DNA follows: TGTGCCAGCAGCTTATCCCGGAACTCTGGAAACACCATATATTTT.

This clonotype was observed many times. V and J are TRBV7-3 and TRBJ2-5; TRBD2 matches 8 bases. The germline V gene has CDR1 SGHTA and CDR2 FQGTGA. The CDR3 consists of 19 residues. Trimming at V came to 2 bases and at J to 0 bases, leaving 14 bases not matched to a gene. The CDR3 bases are TGTGCCAGCAGCTTACGGGGGACTAGGCTGCAGGGGTACCAAGAGACCCAGTACTTC. Residues: CASSLRGTRLQGYQETQYF. Supplemented by reference TRBV7-3 and TRBJ2-5, the full variable domain reads GAGVSQTPSNKVTEKGKYVELRCDPISGHTALYWYRQSLGQGPEFLIYFQGTGAADDSGLPNDRFFAVRPEGSVSTLKIQRTERGDSAVYLCASSLRGTRLQGYQETQYFGPGTRLLVL.

The chain is built from TRBV29-1 and TRBJ1-2; D is unclear. This CDR3 contains 11 residues. Germline V CDR1 and CDR2: SQVTM, ANQGSEA. Trimming cost V 6 bases and J 12 bases, with 17 bases left between them. CDR3 bases: TGCAGCGTACAAAAGACTGCTGGAAACACCTTC. This gives the protein CSVQKTAGNTF. The full variable domain, completed using reference TRBV29-1 and TRBJ1-2, is SAVISQKPSRDICQRGTSLTIQCQVDSQVTMMFWYRQQPGQSLTLIATANQGSEATYESGFVIDKFPISRPNLTFSTLTVSNMSPEDSSIYLCSVQKTAGNTFGSGTRLTVV.

This clonotype was seen many times. The chain combines TRBV2 with TRBJ1-3, with D unclear. CDR3 length equals 12 residues. Germline V gives CDR1 SNHLY, CDR2 FYNNEI. Trimming removed 1 base from V and 5 bases from J, with 3 bases in between. CDR3 region: CASSEERNTIYF. DNA of the CDR3: TGTGCCAGCAGTGAAGAAAGAAACACCATATATTTT.

The V gene is TRBV14, the J gene TRBJ2-7, with 7 bases that match TRBD1. Germline loops: CDR1 SGHDN, CDR2 FVKESK. Trimming at V came to 1 base and at J to 0 bases, leaving 3 bases not matched to a gene. The CDR3 has 15 residues. DNA for the CDR3: TGTGCCAGCAGCCAAGGGGGACAGTACTCCTACGAGCAGTACTTC. Its protein product is CASSQGGQYSYEQYF.

The genes are TRBV15 and TRBJ1-2; tentative D call: TRBD1 (5 bases). This CDR3 has 14 amino acids. The V gene lost 3 bases and the J gene lost 3 bases, with 11 bases spanning the gap. CDR1 and CDR2 from the germline V gene are LNHNV and YYDKDF (reference sequence). CDR3 sequence (DNA): TGTGCCACCAGCAGGGACGGGGGGTACTATGGCTACACCTTC. It specifies CATSRDGGYYGYTF.

This clonotype was counted many times. V usage is TRBV19 and J usage is TRBJ2-2, with 8 bases fitting TRBD1. V shed 4 bases, J shed 7 bases, and the junction held 5 bases outside the gene matches. The CDR3 spans 14 residues. Looked up from germline, CDR1 is LNHDA and CDR2 is SQIVND (reference sequence). CDR3 bases: TGTGCCAGTAGTAGTGGACAGGGAGACGGGGAGCTGTTTTTT. It yields the protein CASSSGQGDGELFF.

The rearrangement links TRBV28 to TRBJ1-4; no reliable D call. The germline V gene has CDR1 MDHEN and CDR2 SYDVKM. V gave up 5 bases and J gave up 13 bases, with 14 bases separating them. The CDR3 is 12 residues long. The CDR3 sequence is CASSPRSQRLFF. CDR3 DNA sequence: TGTGCCAGCAGTCCCCGCTCTCAGCGACTGTTTTTT. The full variable domain, with the rest looked up from reference TRBV28 and TRBJ1-4, is DVKVTQSSRYLVKRTGEKVFLECVQDMDHENMFWYRQDPGLGLRLIYFSYDVKMKEKGDIPEGYSVSREKKERFSLILESASTNQTSMYLCASSPRSQRLFFGSGTQLSVL.

V is TRBV15 and J is TRBJ2-7, with unresolved D. The CDR3 runs 14 residues. The germline gives CDR1 LNHNV, CDR2 YYDKDF (reference sequence). V dropped 0 bases and J dropped 5 bases, with 11 bases sitting between them. In DNA, the CDR3 is TGTGCCACCAGCAGAGACCGGGCGGCAGACGAGCAGTACTTC. This encodes CATSRDRAADEQYF.

This chain connects TRBV2 to TRBJ2-7, with TRBD2 matching 7 bases. This CDR3 spans 15 amino acids. Germline CDR1 reads SNHLY; CDR2 reads FYNNEI. Trimming at V came to 6 bases and at J to 3 bases, leaving 11 bases not matched to a gene. The CDR3 loop is CASSLTPSGVYEQYF. The CDR3 DNA reads as TGTGCCAGCAGCTTAACCCCTAGCGGAGTCTACGAGCAGTACTTC.

Only a few counts were recorded for this clonotype. The J gene is TRBJ2-7, the V gene TRBV25-1; 10 nucleotides align to TRBD2. After removal of 5 bases from V and 0 bases from J, the junction contained 19 bases not matched to a gene. Germline CDR1 reads MGHDK; CDR2 reads SYGVNS. CDR3 length equals 20 residues. The CDR3 region has the DNA TGTGCCAGCAGTCACCTGGGACTAGCGCGTAAGAGTACGAGCTCCTACGAGCAGTACTTC. Translating it yields CASSHLGLARKSTSSYEQYF.

This clonotype occurred many times. The V and J genes are TRBV20-1 and TRBJ1-5; 7 bases align to TRBD1. After removal of 7 bases from V and 11 bases from J, the junction contained 11 bases not matched to a gene. This CDR3 is 12 amino acids long. From germline, CDR1 is DFQATT and CDR2 SNEGSKA (reference sequence). The CDR3 nucleotides are TGCAGTGTGAACAGGGGAGACACGTCCCAGCATTTT. Translating it yields CSVNRGDTSQHF.

The chain is built from TRBV2 and TRBJ2-7; D uncertain. V was cut by 7 bases and J by 1 base, with 2 bases left in between. Germline V CDR1 and CDR2: SNHLY, FYNNEI. The CDR3 covers 10 residues. The CDR3 spells CASTSYEQYF. The CDR3 DNA sequence: TGTGCCAGCACATCCTACGAGCAGTACTTC.